One sample yielded the 10 T cell receptor beta chains listed below, sequenced in a study of CD8+ T cells in alopecia areata. Specified treatment: oral pan-JAK inhibitor, 5-10 mg twice daily. Extracted from the samples, RNA was reverse transcribed into cDNA to serve as the sequencing template. Sequencing was performed with immunoSEQ multiplex PCR; in TCRdb, only in-frame clones are kept and a portion is missing. The sample yields just over 150,000 clones, about three fifths seen once. The source material was CD4+ T cells sorted from blood, sampled at week 4, from a patient treated with tofacitinib. These receptors were taken from a human donor with alopecia areata.

This chain uses TRBV27 with TRBJ1-4; D remains unclear. Trimming took 4 bases from V and 3 from J, leaving 9 bases between them. This CDR3 is 14 amino acids long. CDR1 and CDR2 (germline): MNHEY, SMNVEV (reference sequence). The CDR3, as DNA: TGTGCCAGCAGTTACGGGCTTGCTAATGAAAAACTGTTTTTT. Its translation: CASSYGLANEKLFF.

Here the CDR3 DNA reads TGCAGCGCCGAGCCCGGGACAGGGAACACCGGGGAGCTGTTTTTT. Translation: CSAEPGTGNTGELFF. The chain combines TRBV29-1 with TRBJ2-2; TRBD1 matches at 8 bases. J lost 1 base, V lost 7 bases, and 8 bases had no gene match. CDR1 is SQVTM and CDR2 is ANQGSEA in the germline V gene. The CDR3 spans 15 residues.

V is TRBV27 and J is TRBJ1-5; TRBD1 aligns across 7 bases. V shed 6 bases, J shed 5 bases, and the junction held 13 bases outside the gene matches. In germline, CDR1 is MNHEY, CDR2 SMNVEV (reference sequence). The CDR3 loop spans 16 amino acids. This chain's CDR3 is CASSPQAGQRYQPQHF. The CDR3 DNA is TGTGCCAGCAGCCCGCAGGCGGGACAGCGGTATCAGCCCCAGCATTTT.

This sequence joins TRBV2 and TRBJ1-1, with D maybe TRBD1 (6 bases). Trimming left V 3 bases short and J 6 bases short, with 8 bases between. The CDR3 sequence is 12 residues long. Germline CDR1 SNHLY, CDR2 FYNNEI. The CDR3 DNA reads as TGTGCCAGCAGTGAGGAGGGGGCTGAAGCTTTCTTT. Translated: CASSEEGAEAFF.

V usage is TRBV18 and J usage is TRBJ2-5; D is undetermined. CDR1 is KGHSH and CDR2 is LQKENI in the germline V gene. The CDR3 consists of 12 residues. V gave up 4 bases and J gave up 1 base, with 4 bases separating them. The CDR3, as DNA: TGTGCCAGCTCACTACTCCAAGAGACCCAGTACTTC. This codes for CASSLLQETQYF.

V and J are TRBV25-1 and TRBJ2-5, with TRBD2 identical over 12 bases. Germline CDR1 MGHDK, CDR2 SYGVNS. The J segment lost 2 bases and the V segment lost 1 base, leaving 5 bases of the junction unmatched. The length of the CDR3 is 17 residues. This CDR3 reads CASSEFGLAGLQETQYF. CDR3 bases: TGTGCCAGCAGTGAATTTGGACTAGCGGGGTTACAAGAGACCCAGTACTTC.

The chain employs TRBV5-1 and TRBJ2-2; D is ambiguous. This CDR3 has 14 residues. Trimming cost V 9 bases and J 2 bases, with 14 bases left between them. From germline, CDR1 is SGHRS and CDR2 YFSETQ. This CDR3 is CANALGPNTGELFF. CDR3 in DNA: TGCGCCAACGCTCTAGGACCCAACACCGGGGAGCTGTTTTTT.

CDR3 in amino acids: CASSLSIQPANTGELFF. The CDR3 bases are TGTGCCAGCAGTTTATCGATACAGCCTGCGAACACCGGGGAGCTGTTTTTT. The J gene is TRBJ2-2, the V gene TRBV27; D gene ambiguous. V lost 0 bases to trimming and J lost 0 bases, with 11 bases between them. Germline CDR1 is MNHEY and CDR2 is SMNVEV (reference sequence). The CDR3 is 17 amino acids.

V gene TRBV9 combines with J gene TRBJ1-2; tentative D call: TRBD1 (6 bases). CDR1 is SGDLS, CDR2 YYNGEE, per germline. This CDR3 spans 12 amino acids. V was cut by 7 bases and J by 0 bases, with 7 bases left in between. CDR3 nucleotide sequence: TGTGCCAGCGGGGGCTCTAACTATGGCTACACCTTC. The encoded protein is CASGGSNYGYTF.

This clone was seen a handful of times. The chain uses TRBV10-3 and TRBJ2-1, with a tentative D call TRBD1 (6 bases). The V gene lost 10 bases and the J gene lost 6 bases, with 13 bases spanning the gap. The germline gives CDR1 ENHRY, CDR2 SYGVKD. The CDR3 spans 12 residues. CDR3 sequence reads: CATSGQINEQFF. The CDR3 coding sequence is TGTGCCACGTCTGGACAGATCAATGAGCAGTTCTTC.